This record concerns one TCR beta chain sequence. This entry belongs to a study of OX40 agonist ivuxolimab in advanced cancers. The CDR3 sequence is 13 residues long. V was pared by 0 bases and J by 4 bases, with 6 bases between. CDR1 and CDR2 from the germline V gene are MNHEY and SMNVEV (reference sequence). Sequencing was performed with immunoSEQ multiplex PCR; in TCRdb, only in-frame clones are kept and a portion is missing. The sample shows 55,000 to 80,000 clones, approximately 84% of them seen only once. The sequence was obtained from an adult with an advanced solid tumor such as melanoma, head and neck, liver or kidney cancer. The sample here was CD4+ or CD8+ T cells sorted from blood, taken in a trial of the OX40 agonist ivuxolimab. The V and J genes are TRBV27 and TRBJ1-1, with D tentatively TRBD1 (5 bases). The DNA of the CDR3 is TGTGCCAGCAGTTTATCAAGGGGCACTGAAGCTTTCTTT. This codes for CASSLSRGTEAFF.